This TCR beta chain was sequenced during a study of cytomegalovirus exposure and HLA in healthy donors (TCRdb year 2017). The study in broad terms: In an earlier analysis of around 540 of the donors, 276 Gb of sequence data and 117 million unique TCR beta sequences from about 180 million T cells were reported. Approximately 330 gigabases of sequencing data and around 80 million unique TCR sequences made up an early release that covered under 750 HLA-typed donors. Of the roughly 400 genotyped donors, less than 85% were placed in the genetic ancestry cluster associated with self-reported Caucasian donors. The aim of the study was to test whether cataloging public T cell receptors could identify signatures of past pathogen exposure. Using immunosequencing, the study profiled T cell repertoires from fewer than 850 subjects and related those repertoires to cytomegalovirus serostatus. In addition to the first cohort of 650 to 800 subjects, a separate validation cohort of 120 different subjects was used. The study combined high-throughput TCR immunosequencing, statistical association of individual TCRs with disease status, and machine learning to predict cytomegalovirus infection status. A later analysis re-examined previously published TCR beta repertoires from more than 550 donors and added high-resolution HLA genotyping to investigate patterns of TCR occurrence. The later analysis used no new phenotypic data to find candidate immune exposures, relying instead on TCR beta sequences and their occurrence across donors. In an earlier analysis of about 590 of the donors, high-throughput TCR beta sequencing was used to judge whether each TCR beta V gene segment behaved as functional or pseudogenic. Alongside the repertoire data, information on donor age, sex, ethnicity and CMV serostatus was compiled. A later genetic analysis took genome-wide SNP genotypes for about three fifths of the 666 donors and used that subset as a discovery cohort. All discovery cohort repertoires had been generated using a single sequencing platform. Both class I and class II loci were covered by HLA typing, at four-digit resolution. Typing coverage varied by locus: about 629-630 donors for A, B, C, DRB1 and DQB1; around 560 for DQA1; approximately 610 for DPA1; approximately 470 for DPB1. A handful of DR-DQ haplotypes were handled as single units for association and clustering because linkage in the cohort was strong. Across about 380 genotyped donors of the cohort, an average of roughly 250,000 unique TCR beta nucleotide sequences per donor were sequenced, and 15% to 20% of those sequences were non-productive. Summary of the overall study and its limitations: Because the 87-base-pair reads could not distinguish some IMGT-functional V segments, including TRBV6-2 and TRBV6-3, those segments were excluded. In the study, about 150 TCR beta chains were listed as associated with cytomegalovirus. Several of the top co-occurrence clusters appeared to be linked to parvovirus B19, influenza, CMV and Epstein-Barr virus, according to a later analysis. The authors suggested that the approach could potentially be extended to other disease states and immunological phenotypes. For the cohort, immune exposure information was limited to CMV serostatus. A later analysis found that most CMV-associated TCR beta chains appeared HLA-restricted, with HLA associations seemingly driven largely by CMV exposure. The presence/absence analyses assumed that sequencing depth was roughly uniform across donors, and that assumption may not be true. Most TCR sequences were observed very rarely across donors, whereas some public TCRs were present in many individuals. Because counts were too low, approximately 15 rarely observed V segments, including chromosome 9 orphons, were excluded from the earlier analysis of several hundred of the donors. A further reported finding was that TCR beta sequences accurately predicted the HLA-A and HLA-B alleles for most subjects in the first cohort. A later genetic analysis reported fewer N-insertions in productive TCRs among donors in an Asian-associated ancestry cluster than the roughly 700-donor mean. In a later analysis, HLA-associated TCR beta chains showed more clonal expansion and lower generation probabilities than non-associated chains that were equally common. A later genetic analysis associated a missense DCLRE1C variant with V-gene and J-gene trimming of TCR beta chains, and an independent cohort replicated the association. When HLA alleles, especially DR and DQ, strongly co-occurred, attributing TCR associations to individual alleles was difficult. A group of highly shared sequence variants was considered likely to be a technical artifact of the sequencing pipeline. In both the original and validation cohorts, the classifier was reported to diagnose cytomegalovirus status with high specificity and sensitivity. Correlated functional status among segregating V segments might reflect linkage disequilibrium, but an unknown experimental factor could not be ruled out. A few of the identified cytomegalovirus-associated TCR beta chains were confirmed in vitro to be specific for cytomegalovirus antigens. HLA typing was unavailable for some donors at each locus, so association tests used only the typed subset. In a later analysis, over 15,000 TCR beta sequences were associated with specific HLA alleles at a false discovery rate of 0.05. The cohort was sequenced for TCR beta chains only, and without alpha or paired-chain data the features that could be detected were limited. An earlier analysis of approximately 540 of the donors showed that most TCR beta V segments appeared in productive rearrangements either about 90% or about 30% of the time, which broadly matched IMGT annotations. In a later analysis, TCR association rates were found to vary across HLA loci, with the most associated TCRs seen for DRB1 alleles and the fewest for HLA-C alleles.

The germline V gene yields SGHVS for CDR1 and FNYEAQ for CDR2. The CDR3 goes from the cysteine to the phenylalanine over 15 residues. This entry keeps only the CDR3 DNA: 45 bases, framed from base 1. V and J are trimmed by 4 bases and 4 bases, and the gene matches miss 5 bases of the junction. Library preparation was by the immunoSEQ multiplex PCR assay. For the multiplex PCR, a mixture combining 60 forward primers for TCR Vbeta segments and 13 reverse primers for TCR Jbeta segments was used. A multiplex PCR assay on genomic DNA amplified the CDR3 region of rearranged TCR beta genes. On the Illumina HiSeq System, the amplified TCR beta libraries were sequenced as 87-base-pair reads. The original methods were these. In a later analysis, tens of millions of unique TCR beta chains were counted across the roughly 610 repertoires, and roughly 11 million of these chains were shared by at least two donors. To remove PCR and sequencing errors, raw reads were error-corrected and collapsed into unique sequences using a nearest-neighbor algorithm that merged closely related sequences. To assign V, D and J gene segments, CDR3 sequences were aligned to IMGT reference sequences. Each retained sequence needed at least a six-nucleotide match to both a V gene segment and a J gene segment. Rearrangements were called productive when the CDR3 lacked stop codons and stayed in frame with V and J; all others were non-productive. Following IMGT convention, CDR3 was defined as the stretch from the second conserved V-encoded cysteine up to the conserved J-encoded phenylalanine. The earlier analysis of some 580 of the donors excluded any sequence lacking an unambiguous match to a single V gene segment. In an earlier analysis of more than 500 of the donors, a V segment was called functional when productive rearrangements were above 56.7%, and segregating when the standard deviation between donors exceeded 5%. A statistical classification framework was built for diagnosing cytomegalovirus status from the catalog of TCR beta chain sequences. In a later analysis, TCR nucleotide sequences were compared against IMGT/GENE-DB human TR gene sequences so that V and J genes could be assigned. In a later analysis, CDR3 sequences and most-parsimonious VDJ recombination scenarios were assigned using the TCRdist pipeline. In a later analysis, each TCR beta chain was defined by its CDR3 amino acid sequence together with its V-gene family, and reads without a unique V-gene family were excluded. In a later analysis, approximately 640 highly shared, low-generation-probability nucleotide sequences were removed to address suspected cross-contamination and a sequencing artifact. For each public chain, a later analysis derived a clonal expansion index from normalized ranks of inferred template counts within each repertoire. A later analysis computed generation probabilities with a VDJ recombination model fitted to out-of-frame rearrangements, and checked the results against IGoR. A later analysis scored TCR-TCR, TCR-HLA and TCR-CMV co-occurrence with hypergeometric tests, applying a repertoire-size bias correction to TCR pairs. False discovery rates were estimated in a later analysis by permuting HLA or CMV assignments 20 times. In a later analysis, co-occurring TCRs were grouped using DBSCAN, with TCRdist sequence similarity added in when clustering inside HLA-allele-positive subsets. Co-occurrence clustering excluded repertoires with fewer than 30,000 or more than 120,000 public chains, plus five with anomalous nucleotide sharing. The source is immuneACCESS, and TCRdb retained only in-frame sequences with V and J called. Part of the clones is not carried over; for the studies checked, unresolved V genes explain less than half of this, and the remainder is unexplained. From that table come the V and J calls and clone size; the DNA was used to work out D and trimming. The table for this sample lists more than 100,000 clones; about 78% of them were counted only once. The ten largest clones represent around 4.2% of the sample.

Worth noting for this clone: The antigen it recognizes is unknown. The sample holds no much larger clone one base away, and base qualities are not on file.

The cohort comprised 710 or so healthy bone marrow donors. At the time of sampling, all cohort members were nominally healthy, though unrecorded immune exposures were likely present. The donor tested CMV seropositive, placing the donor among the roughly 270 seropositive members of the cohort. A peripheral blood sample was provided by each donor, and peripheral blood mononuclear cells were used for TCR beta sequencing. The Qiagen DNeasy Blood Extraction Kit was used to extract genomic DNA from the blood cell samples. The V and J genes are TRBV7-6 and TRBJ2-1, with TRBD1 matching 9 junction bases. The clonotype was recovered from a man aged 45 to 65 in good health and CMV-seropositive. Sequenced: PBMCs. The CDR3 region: CASSSGTGQYNEQFF. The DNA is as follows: TGTGCCAGCAGCTCTGGGACAGGGCAATACAATGAGCAGTTCTTC.